This TCR beta chain was sequenced for a study of blood T cell repertoires in COVID-19. Study-level background: The samples span acute and convalescent COVID-19 from the United States, Italy and Spain. PBMCs, B-cell-depleted T cells, or T cells were the source of the cDNA or gDNA that made up the material.

Original processing methods: Amplifying reference gene primers gave estimates of nucleated cell counts. Assay: immunoSEQ multiplex PCR; the TCRdb copy retains only in-frame clones and omits some. The DNA gave D and trimming, while V, J and clone size come from that table. The sample yields approximately 240,000 clones, roughly 86% seen once. This CDR3 contains 16 residues. Germline V gives CDR1 MNHEY, CDR2 SVGAGI. Deletions cut 4 bases from V and 4 bases from J, with 17 bases between. V and J are TRBV6-5 and TRBJ1-3; a weak D match, TRBD1 (5 bases). Material: peripheral blood. The TCR originated in a man over 45 with acute or convalescent COVID-19. CDR3 sequence (DNA): TGTGCCAGCAGTTCCCTCGTGGGAGGGGTCGGAAACACCATATATTTT. Its translation: CASSSLVGGVGNTIYF.